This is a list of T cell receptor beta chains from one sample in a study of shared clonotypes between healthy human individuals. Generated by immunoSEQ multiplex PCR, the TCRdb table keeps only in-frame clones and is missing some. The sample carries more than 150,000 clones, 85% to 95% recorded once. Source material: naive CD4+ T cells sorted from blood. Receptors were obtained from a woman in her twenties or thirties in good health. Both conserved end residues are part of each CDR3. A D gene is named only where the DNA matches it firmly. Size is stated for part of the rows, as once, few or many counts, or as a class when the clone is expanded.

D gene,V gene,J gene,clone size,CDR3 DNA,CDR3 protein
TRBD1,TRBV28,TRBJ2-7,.,TGTGCCAGCAGTGACTCCGGGACAGGGTCCCACGAGCAGTACTTC,CASSDSGTGSHEQYF
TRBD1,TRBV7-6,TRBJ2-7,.,TGTGCCAGCAGCGCCGGGGGCTGGACAGGGTCCTACGAGCAGTACTTC,CASSAGGWTGSYEQYF
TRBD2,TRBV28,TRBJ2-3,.,TGTGCCAGCAGGATAGCGGGAGTTCCAGATACGCAGTATTTT,CASRIAGVPDTQYF
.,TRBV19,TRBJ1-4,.,TGTGCCAGTATGACGGGGGCAACTAATGAAAAACTGTTTTTT,CASMTGATNEKLFF
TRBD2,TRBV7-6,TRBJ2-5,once,TGTGCCAGCAGCTTAGACGGGGGGGAGACCCAGTACTTC,CASSLDGGETQYF
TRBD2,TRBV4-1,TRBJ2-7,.,TGCGCCAGCAGCGCCCGAGGGGGAGCGGGAGGGCCGGGAAGTTTCGAGCAGTACTTC,CASSARGGAGGPGSFEQYF
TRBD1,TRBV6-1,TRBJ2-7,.,TGTGCCAGCCGTCGTGGGACAGGGGGCTACGAGCAGTACTTC,CASRRGTGGYEQYF
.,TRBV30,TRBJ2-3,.,TGTGCCTGGAGTGTCTACACAGATACGCAGTATTTT,CAWSVYTDTQYF
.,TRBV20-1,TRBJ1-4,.,TGCAGTGCTAGGGGTGAAAAACTGTTTTTT,CSARGEKLFF
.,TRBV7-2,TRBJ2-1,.,TGTGCCAGCAGCTTAAGACGCCAGGGGGGGTACAATGAGCAGTTCTTC,CASSLRRQGGYNEQFF
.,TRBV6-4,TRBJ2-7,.,TGTGCCAGCAGTGACTCGATGCGGGGCCCTACCGAGCAGTACTTC,CASSDSMRGPTEQYF
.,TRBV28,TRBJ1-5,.,TGTGCCAGCAGTTTGGGGGTTCTGGGTAGCAATCAGCCCCAGCATTTT,CASSLGVLGSNQPQHF
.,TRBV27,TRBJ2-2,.,TGTGCCAGCAAAGGGAACCCCAACACCGGGGAGCTGTTTTTT,CASKGNPNTGELFF
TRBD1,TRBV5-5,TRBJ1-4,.,TGTGCCAGCAGCCCCGGACAGGAGACTAATGAAAAACTGTTTTTT,CASSPGQETNEKLFF
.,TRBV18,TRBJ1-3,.,TGTGCCAGCTCATATCTGGACACGGACTCTGGAAACACCATATATTTT,CASSYLDTDSGNTIYF
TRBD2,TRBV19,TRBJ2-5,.,TGTGCCAGTAGCCGAACGGGACTAGCGGGAGTTGAGCAGTACTTC,CASSRTGLAGVEQYF
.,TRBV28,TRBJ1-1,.,TGTGCCAGTGAAGAGGGAGGGGACATGAACACTGAAGCTTTCTTT,CASEEGGDMNTEAFF
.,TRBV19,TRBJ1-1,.,TGTGCCAGTACCCCCGGCGCGGGAGAGAGCACTGAAGCTTTCTTT,CASTPGAGESTEAFF
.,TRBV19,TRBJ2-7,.,TGTGCCAGTAGTATAGGGGACAGACTAGTCTACGAGCAGTACTTC,CASSIGDRLVYEQYF
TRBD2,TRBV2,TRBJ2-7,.,TGTGCCAGCAGTGCCCTGAGCGGGAGACTTTCCTACGAGCAGTACTTC,CASSALSGRLSYEQYF
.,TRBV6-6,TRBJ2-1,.,TGTGCCAGCAGTTCCGGCCCCAATGAGCAGTTCTTC,CASSSGPNEQFF
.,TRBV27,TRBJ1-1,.,TGTGCCAGCAGTGGGCCCCTTTCGGGAGCTTTCTTT,CASSGPLSGAFF
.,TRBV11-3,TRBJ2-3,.,TGTGCCAGCAGCTTGACAGCCAGCACAGATACGCAGTATTTT,CASSLTASTDTQYF
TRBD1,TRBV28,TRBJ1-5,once,TGTGCCAGCAGTTTGACAGGGCCCCCTAATCAGCCCCAGCATTTT,CASSLTGPPNQPQHF
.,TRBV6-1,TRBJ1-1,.,TGTGCCAGCAGGAGGATGAGTGGTACAGACACTGAAGCTTTCTTT,CASRRMSGTDTEAFF
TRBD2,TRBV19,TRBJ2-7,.,TGTGCCAAGACCGACACATTAGCGGGAGACATATACGAGCAGTACTTC,CAKTDTLAGDIYEQYF
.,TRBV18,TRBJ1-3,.,TGTGCCAGCTCACCATCTACCTCTGGAAACACCATATATTTT,CASSPSTSGNTIYF
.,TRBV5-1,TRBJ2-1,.,TGCGCCAGCAGCTTTTACAATGAGCAGTTCTTC,CASSFYNEQFF
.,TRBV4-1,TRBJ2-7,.,TGCGCCAGCAGCCAAGACGGGGTCCCGGGGGCCGAGCAGTACTTC,CASSQDGVPGAEQYF
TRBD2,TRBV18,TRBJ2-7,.,TGTGCCAGCTCACCGTCTGCAATTGGGACTAGCGGGAGTTTCGAGCAGTACTTC,CASSPSAIGTSGSFEQYF
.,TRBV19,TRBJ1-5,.,TGTGCCAGTCACGAGAGCAATCAGCCCCAGCATTTT,CASHESNQPQHF
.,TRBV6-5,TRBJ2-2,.,TGTGCCAGCAGGCGGTGGCGGACCGGGGAGCTGTTTTTT,CASRRWRTGELFF
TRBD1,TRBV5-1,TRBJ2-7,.,TGCGCCAGCAGACCTACCGGGACAGGTTTTGCCTACGAGCAGTACTTC,CASRPTGTGFAYEQYF
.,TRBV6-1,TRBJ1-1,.,TGTGCCAGCGTGGTGAACACTGAAGCTTTCTTT,CASVVNTEAFF
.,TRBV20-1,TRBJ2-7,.,TGCAGTGCTAGGGGTTCCTACGAGCAGTACTTC,CSARGSYEQYF
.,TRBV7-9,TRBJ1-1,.,TGTGCCAGCAGCTTAGAGACCAGGGACACTGAAGCTTTCTTT,CASSLETRDTEAFF
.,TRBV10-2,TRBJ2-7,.,TGCGCCAGCAGGACAGGTCTCGAGCAGTACTTC,CASRTGLEQYF
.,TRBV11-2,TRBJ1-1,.,TGTGCCAGCAGCCCTAGAGGCGCTGAAGCTTTCTTT,CASSPRGAEAFF
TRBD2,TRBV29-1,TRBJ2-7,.,TGCAGCGGCGCCGGGACTAGCGGAAACCCCTACGAGCAGTACTTC,CSGAGTSGNPYEQYF
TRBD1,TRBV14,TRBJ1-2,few,TGTGCCAGCAGCCAATCGAGACAGGGGTGGGGTGGCTACACCTTC,CASSQSRQGWGGYTF
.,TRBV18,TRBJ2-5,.,TGTGCCAGCTCACCTCCGGGGTACCAAGAGACCCAGTACTTC,CASSPPGYQETQYF
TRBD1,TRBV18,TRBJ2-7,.,TGTGCCAGCTCATCTGGACAGGGAGTGGGCGAGCAGTACTTC,CASSSGQGVGEQYF
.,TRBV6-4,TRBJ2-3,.,TGTGCCAGCGCACGGGCCCCCGGAACAGATACGCAGTATTTT,CASARAPGTDTQYF
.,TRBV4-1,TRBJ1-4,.,TGCGCCAGCAGCTCCGGCGGCACGAGTAATGAAAAACTGTTTTTT,CASSSGGTSNEKLFF
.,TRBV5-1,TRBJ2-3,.,TGCGCCAGCAGCGTGGGGGAGGCAGATACGCAGTATTTT,CASSVGEADTQYF
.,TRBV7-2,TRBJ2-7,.,TGTGCCAGCAGCGGTGGGGGGCTGACCTCCTACGAGCAGTACTTC,CASSGGGLTSYEQYF
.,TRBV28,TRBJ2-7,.,TGTGCCACCGTGGGCAGTAATTCTTACGAGCAGTACTTC,CATVGSNSYEQYF
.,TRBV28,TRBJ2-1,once,TGTGCCAGCAGTTACGGGCCCTACAATGAGCAGTTCTTC,CASSYGPYNEQFF